Shown below are 12 T cell receptor beta chains from a single sample sequenced in a study of CD8 T cells in Susac syndrome. Random hexamers served to reverse transcribe roughly 0.45 to 1 ug RNA. TCRdb re-called the immunoSEQ multiplex PCR reads through MiXCR, storing one row per CDR3 protein. The table shows roughly 200,000 distinct CDR3 sequences, with 90% to 96% occurring only once. What was sequenced was CD4+ T cells from PBMCs. Receptor source: a human donor with multiple sclerosis.

The V call is TRBV25-1, the J call TRBJ2-1; 8 positions match TRBD2. From germline, CDR1 is MGHDK and CDR2 SYGVNS. The CDR3 consists of 17 residues. After removal of 5 bases from V and 4 bases from J, the junction contained 13 bases not matched to a gene. CDR3 loop: CASSSPFWKRGYNEQFF. DNA for the CDR3: TGTGCCAGCAGTTCTCCATTTTGGAAGCGGGGGTACAATGAGCAGTTCTTC.

In this sample, this clonotype turned up a few times. The chain carries TRBV27 and TRBJ2-6; D is ambiguous. Germline CDR1 and CDR2: MNHEY and SMNVEV (reference sequence). The CDR3 covers 13 residues. V dropped 2 bases and J dropped 2 bases, with 1 base sitting between them. The CDR3 nucleotides are TGTGCCAGCAGTTTAACTGGGGCCAACGTCCTGACTTTC. This sequence encodes CASSLTGANVLTF.

For the CDR3, the DNA is TGCAGCGGCAACCGGGACGCCCAAGAGACCCAGTACTTC. This codes for CSGNRDAQETQYF. The rearrangement joins TRBV29-1 to TRBJ2-5; D might be TRBD1 or TRBD2, each matching 5 bases. The CDR3 sequence is 13 residues long. Germline CDR1 is SQVTM and CDR2 is ANQGSEA. Trimming stripped 7 bases from V and 1 base from J, with 13 bases between.

This clonotype was detected once. The chain uses TRBV11-2 and TRBJ2-1, with 12 bases that match TRBD2. The CDR3 covers 18 residues. V shed 5 bases and J 0 bases; nucleotides not matched to a gene: 8. Per the germline V gene, CDR1 is SGHAT and CDR2 is FQNNGV. DNA of the CDR3: TGTGCCAGCAGCGACGGACTAGCGGGGATCCTCTCCTACAATGAGCAGTTCTTC. Its translation: CASSDGLAGILSYNEQFF.

The V call is TRBV12-3 or TRBV12-4, the J call TRBJ2-3; TRBD2 aligns across 14 bases. The length of the CDR3 is 16 residues. J was trimmed by 4 bases and V by 5 bases; bases with no gene match: 5. CDR3 loop: CASSPRLAGGPDTQYF. CDR3 nucleotide sequence: TGTGCCAGCAGTCCCCGACTAGCGGGGGGGCCAGATACGCAGTATTTT.

The J gene is TRBJ2-7, the V gene TRBV12-3 or TRBV12-4, with TRBD1 matching over 7 bases. Unmatched junction bases numbered 8, after V lost 7 bases and J lost 2 bases. This CDR3 is 14 amino acids long. The CDR3 sequence is CASTLTGPTYEQYF. The CDR3 bases are TGTGCCAGCACCCTGACAGGGCCTACCTACGAGCAGTACTTC.

V usage is TRBV6-2 or TRBV6-3 and J usage is TRBJ1-5; unclear D gene. The CDR3 runs to 15 residues. From germline, CDR1 is MNHEY and CDR2 SVGEGT. Trimming shortened V by 4 bases and J by 2 bases, and 12 bases separated the two germline ends. CDR3 residues: CASSLRHRGNQPQHF. The CDR3 bases are TGTGCCAGCAGTTTGCGACACCGGGGCAATCAGCCCCAGCATTTT.

In DNA, the CDR3 is TGTGCCAGCAGTTTGGTGGGGCAGCCCTCCTACGAGCAGTACTTC. Its translation: CASSLVGQPSYEQYF. The chain employs TRBV27 and TRBJ2-7, with D possibly matching TRBD1 (5 bases). This CDR3 is 15 amino acids long. The V and J ends lost 3 bases and 0 bases respectively, with 12 bases between them. Germline values: CDR1 MNHEY, CDR2 SMNVEV (reference sequence).

This chain links TRBV4-2 with TRBJ1-5; D might be TRBD1 (5 bases). The CDR3 runs to 16 residues. Germline-derived CDR1 and CDR2 are LGHNA and YNFKEQ. Deletions cut 4 bases from V and 3 bases from J, with 16 bases between. The DNA for the CDR3 is TGTGCCAGCAGCCCGACCTCCGGCAGGGACAATCAGCCCCAGCATTTT. It translates to CASSPTSGRDNQPQHF.

The genes are TRBV5-6 and TRBJ2-1; unclear D gene. This CDR3 is 15 amino acids long. Trimming removed 4 bases from V and 4 bases from J, with 15 bases in between. The germline gives CDR1 SGHDT, CDR2 YYEEEE. The chain's CDR3 is CASSPGHGRYNEQFF. The CDR3 bases are TGTGCCAGCAGCCCGGGTCACGGGCGATACAATGAGCAGTTCTTC.

The J gene is TRBJ1-6, the V gene TRBV28; D is ambiguous. The V end lost 4 bases, the J end lost 9 bases, and 16 bases lay between the germline ends. Germline V gene sequence: CDR1 MDHEN, CDR2 SYDVKM. This CDR3 is 15 amino acids long. The CDR3 coding sequence is TGTGCCAGCAGTTATCGGATGGAGGGCATTTCACCCCTCCACTTT. It specifies CASSYRMEGISPLHF. Supplemented by reference TRBV28 and TRBJ1-6, the full variable domain reads DVKVTQSSRYLVKRTGEKVFLECVQDMDHENMFWYRQDPGLGLRLIYFSYDVKMKEKGDIPEGYSVSREKKERFSLILESASTNQTSMYLCASSYRMEGISPLHFGNGTRLTVT.

The chain carries TRBV18 and TRBJ1-2; 7 bases map to TRBD1. V shed 6 bases and J 2 bases; nucleotides not matched to a gene: 12. The CDR3 spans 16 residues. CDR1 is KGHSH and CDR2 is LQKENI in the germline V gene. CDR3 protein: CASSPTQYRGNYGYTF. CDR3 DNA: TGTGCCAGCTCGCCTACTCAATACAGGGGAAACTATGGCTACACCTTC.